The next 11 T cell receptor beta chains were all read from a single sample in a study of cytomegalovirus exposure and HLA in healthy donors. Produced via immunoSEQ multiplex PCR; TCRdb's table is partial and in-frame only. The top ten hold about 3% of the sample, which has roughly 170,000 clones, 84% seen once. Sequencing was done on a sample of PBMCs. The source of these receptors is a woman younger than 30 in good health and CMV-seropositive.

The V and J genes are TRBV25-1 and TRBJ2-1, with D perhaps TRBD1 (6 bases). In germline, CDR1 is MGHDK, CDR2 SYGVNS. V was cut by 6 bases and J by 7 bases, with 22 bases left in between. The CDR3 loop spans 16 amino acids. CDR3 sequence (DNA): TGTGCCAGCAGGAAAGTGGGCGGCCAGGGGCTTAATGAGCAGTTCTTC. Translated, it gives CASRKVGGQGLNEQFF.

The V call is TRBV2, the J call TRBJ1-1; TRBD1 might be the D (6 bases). Germline V gives CDR1 SNHLY, CDR2 FYNNEI. There are 13 residues in the CDR3. The V end was cut by 8 bases, the J end by 0 bases, with 10 bases between. The CDR3 sequence: CASFEGVNTEAFF. CDR3 in DNA: TGTGCCAGCTTTGAGGGGGTGAACACTGAAGCTTTCTTT.

This chain joins TRBV2 and TRBJ1-3; D gene uncertain. CDR1 is SNHLY, CDR2 FYNNEI, per germline. The CDR3 loop spans 14 amino acids. Trimming took off 5 bases at V and 7 bases at J, with 15 bases between the two ends. CDR3 amino acids: CASSTRTAGNTIYF. The CDR3 nucleotides read TGTGCCAGCAGTACCCGGACGGCGGGGAACACCATATATTTT.

The gene calls are TRBV5-1 and TRBJ2-3; D remains ambiguous. Trimming pared 1 base from V and 2 bases from J, leaving 5 bases between. From germline, CDR1 is SGHRS and CDR2 YFSETQ. The CDR3 extends over 13 amino acids. CDR3 nucleotides: TGCGCCAGCAGCTTGCCAGACACAGATACGCAGTATTTT. This sequence encodes CASSLPDTDTQYF.

V usage is TRBV27 and J usage is TRBJ2-7; TRBD2 agrees at 11 bases. V lost 5 bases, J lost 2 bases, and 11 bases stayed unmatched. The germline gives CDR1 MNHEY, CDR2 SMNVEV (reference sequence). The CDR3 contains 17 residues. As DNA, the CDR3 is TGTGCCAGCAGTACCCTCACTAGCGGGGGACCCACCTACGAGCAGTACTTC. It codes for CASSTLTSGGPTYEQYF.

CDR3: CASSRYSGGGNEQFF. The CDR3, as DNA: TGTGCCAGCAGTCGCTATTCGGGGGGCGGTAATGAGCAGTTCTTC. This chain uses TRBV2 with TRBJ2-1; perhaps TRBD2 as D (7 bases). Looked up from germline, CDR1 is SNHLY and CDR2 is FYNNEI. This CDR3 contains 15 residues. The V and J ends lost 5 bases and 7 bases respectively, with 18 bases between them.

The chain has TRBV5-6 and TRBJ2-6, with a weak D call TRBD1 (6 bases). Per germline, CDR1 SGHDT and CDR2 YYEEEE. The ends were cut back, 4 bases at V and 1 base at J, with 9 bases in the middle. The CDR3 consists of 15 residues. CDR3 nucleotides: TGTGCCAGCAGCCGTAGGGGGTCTGGGGCCAACGTCCTGACTTTC. It yields the protein CASSRRGSGANVLTF.

The table lists this clone with a count of one. The sample carries other DNA sequences with the same CDR3. The rearrangement uses TRBV5-1 and TRBJ2-3, with 13 bases fitting TRBD2. Germline V lookup: CDR1 SGHRS, CDR2 YFSETQ. There are 15 residues in the CDR3. The ends lost 5 bases at V and 3 bases at J; junction bases unmatched: 3. The DNA for the CDR3 is TGCGCCAGCAGTTCGGGACTAGCGGGGACAGATACGCAGTATTTT. Protein product: CASSSGLAGTDTQYF.

V and J are TRBV6-5 and TRBJ1-2; D gene unclear. The CDR3 extends over 13 amino acids. CDR1 is MNHEY, CDR2 SVGAGI, per germline. The V and J ends lost 10 bases and 6 bases respectively, with 18 bases between them. The CDR3 DNA sequence: TGTGCCACCCGAAAAGGGAGCACGGATGGCTACACCTTC. Amino acids: CATRKGSTDGYTF.

The V gene is TRBV28, the J gene TRBJ1-6; 8 bases line up with TRBD1. The V and J ends lost 8 bases and 10 bases, in that order; junction bases with no gene match: 7. Germline-derived CDR1 and CDR2 are MDHEN and SYDVKM. The CDR3 has 13 residues. The chain's CDR3 is CASYRGLGSPLHF. The CDR3 DNA reads as TGTGCCAGCTACAGGGGGTTGGGATCACCCCTCCACTTT.

V and J are TRBV14 and TRBJ2-7; TRBD1 is a possible D gene (6 bases). Trimming shortened V by 1 base and J by 4 bases, and 11 bases separated the two germline ends. Germline V gives CDR1 SGHDN, CDR2 FVKESK. The CDR3 has 14 residues. The CDR3 protein is CASSQGNRAYEQYF. The CDR3 DNA sequence: TGTGCCAGCAGCCAAGGAAACAGGGCGTACGAGCAGTACTTC.